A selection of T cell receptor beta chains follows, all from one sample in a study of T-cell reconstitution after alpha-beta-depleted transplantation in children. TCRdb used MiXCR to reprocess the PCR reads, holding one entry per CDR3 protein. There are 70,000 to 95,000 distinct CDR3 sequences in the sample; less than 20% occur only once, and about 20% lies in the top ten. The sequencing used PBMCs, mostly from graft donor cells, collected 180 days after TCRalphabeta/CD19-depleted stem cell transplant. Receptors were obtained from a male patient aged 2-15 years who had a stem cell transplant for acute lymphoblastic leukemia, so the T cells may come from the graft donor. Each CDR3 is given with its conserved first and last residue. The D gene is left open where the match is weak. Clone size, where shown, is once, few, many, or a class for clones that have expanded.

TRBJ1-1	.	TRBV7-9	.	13	TGTGCCAGCAGCTGGACGGTGGGGACTGAAGCTTTCTTT	CASSWTVGTEAFF
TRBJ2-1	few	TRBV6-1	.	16	TGTGCCAGCAGGGAGACATCTGGGAGCTCCTACAATGAGCAGTTCTTC	CASRETSGSSYNEQFF
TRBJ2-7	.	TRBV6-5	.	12	TGTGCCAGCAGTTCCCCTTGGTACGAGCAGTACTTC	CASSSPWYEQYF
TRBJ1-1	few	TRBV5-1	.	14	TGCGCCAGCAGCGCATCGGCAGGGCGCACTGAAGCTTTCTTT	CASSASAGRTEAFF
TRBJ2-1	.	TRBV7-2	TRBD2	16	TGTGCCAGCAGCTTCTCCGGGACTAGCTCTTACAATGAGCAGTTCTTC	CASSFSGTSSYNEQFF
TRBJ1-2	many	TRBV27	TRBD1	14	TGTGCCAGCAGTTTAATGCGGACAGGGTTTGGCTACACCTTC	CASSLMRTGFGYTF
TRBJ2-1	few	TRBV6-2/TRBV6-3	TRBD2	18	TGTGCCAGCAGTTACGCTAGCGGGAGGCCCCGGGGCTACAATGAGCAGTTCTTC	CASSYASGRPRGYNEQFF
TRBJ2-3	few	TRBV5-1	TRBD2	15	TGCGCCAGCAGCCTTACGGGACTAGCGCCAGATACGCAGTATTTT	CASSLTGLAPDTQYF
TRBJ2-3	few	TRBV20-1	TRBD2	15	TGCAGTGTACCCATAGCGGGGGCCTTGGGAGATACGCAGTATTTT	CSVPIAGALGDTQYF
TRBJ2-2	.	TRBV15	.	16	TGTGCCACCAGCAGAGATGGTAGCTCGAACACCGGGGAGCTGTTTTTT	CATSRDGSSNTGELFF
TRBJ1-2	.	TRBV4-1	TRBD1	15	TGCGCCAGCAGCTCCCGGGACAGGGCATTCTATGGCTACACCTTC	CASSSRDRAFYGYTF
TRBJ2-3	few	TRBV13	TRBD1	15	TGTGCCAGCAGCTTGGGGGACAGGGGGCGCATTACGCAGTATTTT	CASSLGDRGRITQYF
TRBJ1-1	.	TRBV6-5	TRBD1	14	TGTGCCAGCAGTTCCACCGGGACAGGGTTTCGAGCTTTCTTT	CASSSTGTGFRAFF
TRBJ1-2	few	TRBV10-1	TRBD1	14	TGCGCCAGCAGTGGACAGGGGGTGGACTATGGCTACACCTTC	CASSGQGVDYGYTF
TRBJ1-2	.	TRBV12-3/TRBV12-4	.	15	TGTGCCAGCAGTTTAGGTCGTCTACCTAACTATGGCTACACCTTC	CASSLGRLPNYGYTF
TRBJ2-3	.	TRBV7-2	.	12	TGTGCCAGCAGCTTAGAGGGACTCCTTTCGAATTTT	CASSLEGLLSNF
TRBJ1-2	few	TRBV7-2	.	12	TGTGCCAGCAGCTTATTGCAGCGGCCCTGGACCTTC	CASSLLQRPWTF
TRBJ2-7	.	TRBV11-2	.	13	TGTGCCAGCAGCAGATACGGGGCCTACGAGCAGTACTTC	CASSRYGAYEQYF
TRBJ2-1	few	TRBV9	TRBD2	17	TGTGCCAGCAGCAACCCAGGACTAGCGGGAACCCCCAATGAGCAGTTCTTC	CASSNPGLAGTPNEQFF
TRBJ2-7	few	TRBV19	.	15	TGTGCCAGTAGTCAATTGGGCATCAGCTCCTACGAGCAGTACTTC	CASSQLGISSYEQYF
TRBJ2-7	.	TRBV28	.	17	TGTGCCAGCAGTTTAAACGAAGACAGAATCAAAGGTGGCGAGCAGTACTTC	CASSLNEDRIKGGEQYF
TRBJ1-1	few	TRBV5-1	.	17	TGCGCCAGCAGCTTGGATGGGCCGGGCGGGGTGAACACTGAAGCTTTCTTT	CASSLDGPGGVNTEAFF
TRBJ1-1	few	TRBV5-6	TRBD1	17	TGTGCCAGCAGGGCCGGGACAGGGGGTTTGGCGAACACTGAAGCTTTCTTT	CASRAGTGGLANTEAFF
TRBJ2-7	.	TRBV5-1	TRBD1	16	TGCGCCAGCAGCAGGGGATGGACAGGTGCTCGGAACGAGCAGTACTTC	CASSRGWTGARNEQYF
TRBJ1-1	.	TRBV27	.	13	TGTGCCAGCAGCCTCAGAGGAGCCACTGAAGCTTTCTTT	CASSLRGATEAFF
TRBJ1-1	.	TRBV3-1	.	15	TGTGCCAGCAGCCAAGGGGGGAAGAGGAACACTGAAGCTTTCTTT	CASSQGGKRNTEAFF
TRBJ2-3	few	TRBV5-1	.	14	TGCGCCAGCAGCTCCGGGCAGGAAGATGATACGCAGTATTTT	CASSSGQEDDTQYF
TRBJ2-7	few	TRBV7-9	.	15	TGTGCCAGCAGCTCCAAGACCCCAGGGGCCTACGAGCAGTACTTC	CASSSKTPGAYEQYF
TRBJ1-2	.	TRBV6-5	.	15	TGTGCCAGCAGTTACATGTCTCGGGGGTGGGGAGGCTACACCTTC	CASSYMSRGWGGYTF
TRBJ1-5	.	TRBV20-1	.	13	TGCAGTGCTAGCCAGGGTAGCAATCAGCCCCAGCATTTT	CSASQGSNQPQHF
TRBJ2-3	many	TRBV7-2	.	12	TGTGCCAGCAGCTCGTTCGCAGATACGCAGTATTTT	CASSSFADTQYF
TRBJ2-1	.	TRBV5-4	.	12	TGTGCCAGCAGCTTGTCGGTCGGTGAGCAGTTCTTC	CASSLSVGEQFF
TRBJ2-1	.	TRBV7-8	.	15	TGTGCCAGCAGCCCCCGGGACAAAACATACAATGAGCAGTTCTTC	CASSPRDKTYNEQFF
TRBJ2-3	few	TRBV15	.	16	TGTGCCACCAGCCGAATCCAGGGCTACCACACAGATACGCAGTATTTT	CATSRIQGYHTDTQYF
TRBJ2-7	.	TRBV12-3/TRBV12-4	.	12	TGTGCCAGCAGTCCGCGTAGGTACGAGCAGTACTTC	CASSPRRYEQYF
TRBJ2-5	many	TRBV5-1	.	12	TGCGCCAGCAGTTCTACGGAAGAGACCCAGTACTTC	CASSSTEETQYF
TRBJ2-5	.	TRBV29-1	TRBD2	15	TGCAGCGTTGAAGATCTTCAGCGGGGGGCCGAGACCCAGTACTTC	CSVEDLQRGAETQYF